The text below deals with one TCR beta chain. Using immunoSEQ multiplex PCR, the repertoire was profiled, and TCRdb retains in-frame clones only, with some absent. There are about 300,000 clones in the sample; approximately 85% occur only once, and around 2.1% lies in the top ten. Recovered status in Cohort 3 required two negative PCRs, clearance, or symptom resolution. This sample stems from a study of blood T cell repertoires in COVID-19. Looking at the study overall: The United States, Italy and Spain supplied acute and convalescent COVID-19 samples.

Deletions cut 3 bases from V and 4 bases from J, with 9 bases between. Germline V gene data show CDR1 as LNHDA and CDR2 as SQIVND (reference sequence). The CDR3 runs 13 residues. The chain uses TRBV19 and TRBJ1-1; D remains unclear. Sequencing used PBMCs or T cells enriched from blood (not recorded which). This receptor was taken from a man between 25 and 39 years old who had recovered from COVID-19. CDR3 DNA: TGTGCCAGTAGTATTGCAGAGGGCACTGAAGCTTTCTTT. Residues: CASSIAEGTEAFF.